One sample yielded the 22 T cell receptor beta chains listed below, sequenced in a study of T cells in localized non-small cell lung cancer. Clones were read by immunoSEQ multiplex PCR, and TCRdb kept only the in-frame ones, dropping some. The sample lists some 25,000 clones, more than 90% occurring once. The source was peripheral blood, collected before any cancer treatment. These TCRs come from a man between 35 and 75 years old with stage III squamous cell lung carcinoma.

The V call is TRBV5-8, the J call TRBJ1-2; 8 bases line up with TRBD1. J lost 7 bases, V lost 4 bases, and 9 bases had no gene match. The germline V gene has CDR1 SGHTS and CDR2 YDEGEE. The CDR3 runs 14 residues. The DNA for the CDR3 is TGTGCCAGCAGCGGACAGGGCCCGGCGGGTGGCTACACCTTC. This encodes CASSGQGPAGGYTF.

The V gene is TRBV6-5, the J gene TRBJ2-7; weak D call: TRBD2 (6 bases). Deletions cut 5 bases from V and 9 bases from J, with 17 bases between. The CDR3 consists of 13 residues. CDR1 is MNHEY, CDR2 SVGAGI, per germline. The CDR3 is CASSRREVEWQYF. CDR3 coding DNA: TGTGCCAGCAGTCGCAGGGAGGTTGAGTGGCAGTACTTC.

The V and J genes are TRBV10-3 and TRBJ1-2, with TRBD1 matching 8 bases. The CDR3 totals 11 residues. V gave up 8 bases and J gave up 8 bases; unmatched junction bases: 4. The germline V gene has CDR1 ENHRY and CDR2 SYGVKD. The CDR3 protein is CAISGGEGYTF. CDR3 DNA: TGTGCCATCTCAGGGGGCGAAGGCTACACCTTC.

This clone was detected only a few times. This chain links TRBV11-1 with TRBJ2-1, with 8 bases fitting TRBD2. Trimming took 4 bases from V and 5 from J; bases not matched to a gene: 10. Germline CDR1 SGHAT, CDR2 FQDESV (reference sequence). The CDR3 sequence is 16 residues long. CDR3 in amino acids: CASSSSRLARHNEQFF. Here the CDR3 DNA reads TGTGCCAGCAGCTCTTCGAGACTAGCGCGCCACAATGAGCAGTTCTTC.

V is TRBV19 and J is TRBJ1-5; TRBD1 matches at 7 bases. The CDR3 loop spans 14 amino acids. V was pared by 2 bases and J by 7 bases, with 5 bases of the junction left unmatched. From germline, CDR1 is LNHDA and CDR2 SQIVND (reference sequence). The CDR3 here is CASSISQGGQPQHF. CDR3 bases: TGTGCCAGTAGTATAAGTCAGGGGGGGCAGCCCCAGCATTTT.

The chain combines TRBV7-3 with TRBJ2-1; maybe TRBD2 (6 bases). Between the trimmed V and J ends, which lost 3 bases and 2 bases, there was a span of 11 bases. This CDR3 has 15 residues. The germline CDR1 and CDR2 sequences are SGHTA and FQGTGA. The CDR3 nucleotides read TGTGCCAGCAGCTTGGGAGCGGGCGCCTACAATGAGCAGTTCTTC. Protein sequence: CASSLGAGAYNEQFF.

The J gene is TRBJ2-3, the V gene TRBV5-6, with D perhaps TRBD2 (5 bases). In germline, CDR1 is SGHDT, CDR2 YYEEEE. Trimming left V 7 bases short and J 2 bases short, with 17 bases between. The CDR3 loop spans 15 amino acids. The CDR3 sequence is CASRARELYTDTQYF. As DNA, the CDR3 is TGTGCCAGCCGGGCACGGGAATTATACACAGATACGCAGTATTTT.

This clone turned up a few times. The chain employs TRBV18 and TRBJ2-7; 12 bases map to TRBD2. Per germline, CDR1 KGHSH and CDR2 LQKENI. This CDR3 spans 15 amino acids. Unmatched junction bases numbered 3, after V lost 3 bases and J lost 3 bases. The CDR3 region is CASSPSTSGGYEQYF. DNA for the CDR3: TGTGCCAGCTCACCGTCGACTAGCGGGGGCTACGAGCAGTACTTC.

The chain carries TRBV19 and TRBJ1-3, with D unresolved. The CDR3 is made up of 11 amino acids. The V gene lost 3 bases and the J gene lost 8 bases, with 5 bases spanning the gap. The V gene's germline CDR1 is LNHDA and CDR2 SQIVND (reference sequence). The CDR3 protein is CASSISHTIYF. The DNA for the CDR3 is TGTGCCAGTAGTATCTCTCACACCATATATTTT.

This chain uses TRBV19 with TRBJ2-7, with TRBD2 as a possible D gene (9 bases). There are 18 residues in the CDR3. The V gene lost 5 bases and the J gene lost 2 bases, with 25 bases spanning the gap. Germline loops: CDR1 LNHDA, CDR2 SQIVND (reference sequence). For the CDR3, the DNA is TGTGCCAGTAGTTTCGGACAGGGTGCTAGCGGGGCCACCTACGAGCAGTACTTC. It codes for CASSFGQGASGATYEQYF.

CDR3 sequence: CASSPDHRAGINEQFF. The CDR3 region has the DNA TGTGCCAGCAGCCCAGACCACAGGGCGGGGATCAATGAGCAGTTCTTC. V gene TRBV11-3 combines with J gene TRBJ2-1, with D perhaps matching TRBD1 or TRBD2 (6 bases each). This CDR3 comprises 16 residues. The germline V gene has CDR1 SGHNT and CDR2 YENEEA. Trimming removed 5 bases at V and 6 bases at J, with 20 bases between.

The chain recombines TRBV9 with TRBJ1-1, with D perhaps matching TRBD1 (5 bases). Germline loops: CDR1 SGDLS, CDR2 YYNGEE. V was trimmed by 4 bases and J by 3 bases, leaving 10 bases between them. The CDR3 length is 13 residues. CDR3 sequence (DNA): TGTGCCAGCAGCCCCCGCAGGGACACTGAAGCTTTCTTT. Translation: CASSPRRDTEAFF.

The rearrangement links TRBV28 to TRBJ1-2; possibly TRBD1 for D (5 bases). Looked up from germline, CDR1 is MDHEN and CDR2 is SYDVKM. Trimming left V 6 bases short and J 5 bases short, with 10 bases between. This CDR3 contains 12 residues. The CDR3 is CASSLKGYGYTF. As DNA, the CDR3 is TGTGCCAGCAGCCTGAAGGGGTATGGCTACACCTTC.

V usage is TRBV5-1 and J usage is TRBJ2-3; 9 bases are shared with TRBD2. Germline CDR1 is SGHRS and CDR2 is YFSETQ. Trimming at V came to 0 bases and at J to 4 bases, leaving 9 bases not matched to a gene. The CDR3 runs 17 residues. The CDR3 nucleotides read TGCGCCAGCAGCTTGGTTGGTAGCGGGAGTGGAGCAGATACGCAGTATTTT. Its translation is CASSLVGSGSGADTQYF.

The chain is built from TRBV4-3 and TRBJ1-2, with D possibly TRBD1 on 6 matching bases. With 4 bases removed from V and 4 bases from J, the gap between germline ends came to 10 bases. The CDR3 length is 13 residues. In germline, CDR1 is LGHNA, CDR2 YSLEER. The CDR3 bases are TGCGCCAGCAGCCTTGACAGGACCTATGGCTACACCTTC. Translated, it gives CASSLDRTYGYTF.

The V gene is TRBV25-1, the J gene TRBJ1-3; D remains ambiguous. V was clipped by 4 bases and J by 0 bases, with 13 bases between them. CDR1 MGHDK and CDR2 SYGVNS come from the germline V gene. The CDR3 runs to 16 residues. In DNA form, the CDR3 reads TGTGCCAGCAGTGGGAAAGCGGGCGCCTCTGGAAACACCATATATTTT. Translation gives CASSGKAGASGNTIYF. The full variable domain, its missing parts supplied by reference TRBV25-1 and TRBJ1-3, is EADIYQTPRYLVIGTGKKITLECSQTMGHDKMYWYQQDPGMELHLIHYSYGVNSTEKGDLSSESTVSRIRTEHFPLTLESARPSHTSQYLCASSGKAGASGNTIYFGEGSWLTVV.

In this sample, this clone turned up once. V and J are TRBV2 and TRBJ1-1; D is perhaps TRBD1 (6 bases). This CDR3 comprises 15 residues. Looked up from germline, CDR1 is SNHLY and CDR2 is FYNNEI. Deletions cut 0 bases from V and 5 bases from J, with 13 bases between. This chain's CDR3 is CASSEAGRGQTEAFF. CDR3 coding DNA: TGTGCCAGCAGTGAAGCCGGTCGGGGGCAAACTGAAGCTTTCTTT. The entire variable domain, with the rest obtained from reference TRBV2 and TRBJ1-1, is as follows: EPEVTQTPSHQVTQMGQEVILRCVPISNHLYFYWYRQILGQKVEFLVSFYNNEISEKSEIFDDQFSVERPDGSNFTLKIRSTKLEDSAMYFCASSEAGRGQTEAFFGQGTRLTVV.

The CDR3 is CASSFSGRASPLHF. The CDR3 region has the DNA TGTGCCAGCAGTTTTTCGGGCAGGGCTTCACCCCTCCACTTT. The rearrangement joins TRBV28 to TRBJ1-6; perhaps TRBD1 as D (5 bases). This CDR3 has 14 amino acids. Germline V gene sequence: CDR1 MDHEN, CDR2 SYDVKM. Trimming left V 3 bases short and J 9 bases short, with 12 bases between.

The chain is built from TRBV6-5 and TRBJ2-7; D is possibly TRBD1 or TRBD2 (5 bases each). V shed 11 bases and J shed 2 bases, with 16 bases lying between them. The CDR3 totals 13 residues. Germline V gene data show CDR1 as MNHEY and CDR2 as SVGAGI. This CDR3 reads CAPPGTETYEQYF. The CDR3 coding sequence is TGTGCCCCCCCGGGGACGGAAACCTACGAGCAGTACTTC.

This clone was found once. V gene TRBV11-1 combines with J gene TRBJ2-5; 8 nucleotides match TRBD1. V shed 0 bases and J 5 bases; nucleotides not matched to a gene: 14. Germline values: CDR1 SGHAT, CDR2 FQDESV (reference sequence). The length of the CDR3 is 18 residues. The CDR3 is CASSLALGTGPTKETQYF. The CDR3, as DNA: TGTGCCAGCAGCTTAGCGTTGGGGACAGGTCCGACTAAGGAGACCCAGTACTTC.

The chain is built from TRBV27 and TRBJ2-2; 7 bases match TRBD1. Germline loops: CDR1 MNHEY, CDR2 SMNVEV (reference sequence). The trim removed 6 bases at V and 3 bases at J, leaving 10 bases unmatched. CDR3 size: 16 residues. This CDR3 is CASRKADRAYTGELFF. In DNA, the CDR3 is TGTGCCAGCAGGAAAGCTGACAGGGCTTACACCGGGGAGCTGTTTTTT.

This sequence joins TRBV7-3 and TRBJ2-1; no clear D. The CDR3 runs to 13 residues. Per the germline V gene, CDR1 is SGHTA and CDR2 is FQGTGA. Trimming left V 4 bases short and J 10 bases short, with 14 bases between. The CDR3 region has the DNA TGTGCCAGCAGCTCCGGGCCCTCAGAGGAGCAGTTCTTC. This sequence encodes CASSSGPSEEQFF. The whole variable domain, filled in from reference TRBV7-3 and TRBJ2-1, reads GAGVSQTPSNKVTEKGKYVELRCDPISGHTALYWYRQSLGQGPEFLIYFQGTGAADDSGLPNDRFFAVRPEGSVSTLKIQRTERGDSAVYLCASSSGPSEEQFFGPGTRLTVL.